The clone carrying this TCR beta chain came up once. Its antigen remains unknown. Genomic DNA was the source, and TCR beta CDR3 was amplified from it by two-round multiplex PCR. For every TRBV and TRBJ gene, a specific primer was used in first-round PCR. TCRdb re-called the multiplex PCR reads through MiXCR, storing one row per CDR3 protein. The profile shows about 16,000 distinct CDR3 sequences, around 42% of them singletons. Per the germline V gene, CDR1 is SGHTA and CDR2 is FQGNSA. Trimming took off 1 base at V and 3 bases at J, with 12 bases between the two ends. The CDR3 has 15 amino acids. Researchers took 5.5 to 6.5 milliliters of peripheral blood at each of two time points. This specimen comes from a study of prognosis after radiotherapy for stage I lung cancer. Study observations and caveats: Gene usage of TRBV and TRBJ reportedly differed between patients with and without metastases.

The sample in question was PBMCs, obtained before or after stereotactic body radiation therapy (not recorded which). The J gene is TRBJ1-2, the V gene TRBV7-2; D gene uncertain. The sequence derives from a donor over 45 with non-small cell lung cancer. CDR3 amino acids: CASSLVSAADYGYTF. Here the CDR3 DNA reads TGTGCCAGCAGCTTAGTTTCGGCGGCGGACTATGGCTACACCTTC.